The present T cell receptor beta chain was sequenced within a study of blood T cells in healthy people across ages. Then a second PCR, running about 7 to 11 cycles, was carried out with a sample-barcoded 5' primer and a J-beta primer mix. MiXCR was run by TCRdb on the 5' RACE reads, yielding one entry per CDR3 protein. The sample shows hundreds of thousands of distinct CDR3 sequences, about a quarter of them seen only once. The length of the CDR3 is 15 residues. Per germline, CDR1 LNHNV and CDR2 YYDKDF (reference sequence). Losses at the gene ends were 3 bases for V and 0 bases for J; bases not matched to a gene: 1. This sample also appeared in a second study, on T cells of mothers and their children.

J is TRBJ2-1 and V is TRBV15, with 8 bases fitting TRBD1. The sequence derives from a boy aged 5 to 17 in good health. The sample taken for sequencing was blood. The CDR3 nucleotides read TGTGCCACCAGCAGTGACAGGGGCTCCTACAATGAGCAGTTCTTC. It codes for CATSSDRGSYNEQFF.